This TCR beta chain was found in a study of CD8+CD57+ T cells in acquired aplastic anemia. As for the study in general: An average of roughly 3 ug of DNA was obtained from sorted CD4+ and CD8+ cells. The study, taken as a whole, reports: Patients and healthy controls showed no significant CD8+ Simpson's diversity difference. Found in both controls and patients were around 30 CD8+ CDR3 sequences.

This clonotype occurred a few times. Its target is unknown. CDR3 length: 14 residues. The V and J ends lost 7 bases and 1 base respectively, with 13 bases between them. Germline V gene data show CDR1 as SNHLY and CDR2 as FYNNEI. TCR beta VDJ combinations and CDR3 sequences were profiled from genomic DNA. TCRdb re-called the reads through MiXCR, storing one row per CDR3 protein. There are 250,000 to 300,000 distinct CDR3 sequences in the sample; approximately 55% occur only once, and roughly 8% lies in the top ten. The chain recombines TRBV2 with TRBJ1-2; possible D gene TRBD1, 6 bases. The sample taken for sequencing was sorted CD4+, CD8+, or CD8+CD57+ T cells (not recorded which) from PBMCs. The TCR was taken from a human donor with severe aplastic anemia or a healthy control (not recorded which). The CDR3 DNA reads as TGTGCCAGCAACCCTGACAGGAATAACTATGGCTACACCTTC. This sequence encodes CASNPDRNNYGYTF.